Shown below are 19 T cell receptor beta chains from a single sample sequenced in a study of cytomegalovirus exposure and HLA in healthy donors. Primers included in the PCR were 60 Vbeta and 13 Jbeta primers. Method: immunoSEQ multiplex PCR; TCRdb's copy keeps in-frame clones and lacks some. The sample lists approximately 180,000 clones; just over 75% were seen once. The sample comprised PBMCs. These receptors all come from a woman in her thirties in good health and CMV-seropositive.

The V and J genes are TRBV5-4 and TRBJ2-7, with D possibly being TRBD2 (5 bases). The germline gives CDR1 SGHNT, CDR2 YYREEE (reference sequence). Trimming shortened V by 0 bases and J by 6 bases, and 10 bases separated the two germline ends. CDR3 length: 13 residues. The CDR3 DNA is TGTGCCAGCAGCTTGGACATGGGGAGCGAGCAGTACTTC. Translating it yields CASSLDMGSEQYF.

V usage is TRBV28 and J usage is TRBJ2-4; no firm D call. Trimming cost V 3 bases and J 3 bases, with 15 bases left between them. The CDR3 has 16 amino acids. Germline lookup yields CDR1 MDHEN and CDR2 SYDVKM. The CDR3 DNA reads as TGTGCCAGCAGTTTCCTCGGCCCCGAGGTCAAAAACATTCAGTACTTC. Residues: CASSFLGPEVKNIQYF. Supplemented by reference TRBV28 and TRBJ2-4, the full variable domain reads DVKVTQSSRYLVKRTGEKVFLECVQDMDHENMFWYRQDPGLGLRLIYFSYDVKMKEKGDIPEGYSVSREKKERFSLILESASTNQTSMYLCASSFLGPEVKNIQYFGAGTRLSVL.

J is TRBJ2-5 and V is TRBV5-1; possibly TRBD2 for D (7 bases). V lost 5 bases and J lost 2, with 19 bases in between. The CDR3 has 16 residues. CDR1 is SGHRS and CDR2 is YFSETQ in the germline V gene. This CDR3 is CASSPFVGGQQETQYF. The CDR3, as DNA: TGCGCCAGCAGTCCGTTCGTCGGGGGGCAGCAAGAGACCCAGTACTTC.

V gene TRBV28 combines with J gene TRBJ1-5; 9 positions match TRBD1. Germline V gene data show CDR1 as MDHEN and CDR2 as SYDVKM. CDR3 length equals 15 residues. J was trimmed by 3 bases and V by 4 bases; bases with no gene match: 4. CDR3 amino acids: CASSYRGRDNQPQHF. CDR3 nucleotide sequence: TGTGCCAGCAGTTACAGGGGGCGTGACAATCAGCCCCAGCATTTT.

The chain employs TRBV27 and TRBJ1-4, with TRBD1 identical over 7 bases. Germline V lookup: CDR1 MNHEY, CDR2 SMNVEV (reference sequence). With V trimmed by 2 bases and J by 8 bases, 5 bases remained unmatched. This CDR3 contains 14 residues. As DNA, the CDR3 is TGTGCCAGCAGTTTAACGGCAGGGGGAGAAAAACTGTTTTTT. Amino acids: CASSLTAGGEKLFF.

The chain joins TRBV7-6 to TRBJ2-7; 10 bases line up with TRBD1. Germline CDR1 and CDR2: SGHVS and FNYEAQ. The CDR3 spans 15 residues. V shed 5 bases and J 6 bases; nucleotides not matched to a gene: 10. The CDR3 sequence is CASSTAGTGALEQYF. Written as DNA, the CDR3 is TGTGCCAGCAGCACAGCCGGGACAGGGGCTCTCGAGCAGTACTTC. Full variable domain (remainder filled in from reference TRBV7-6 and TRBJ2-7): GAGVSQSPRYKVTKRGQDVALRCDPISGHVSLYWYRQALGQGPEFLTYFNYEAQQDKSGLPNDRFSAERPEGSISTLTIQRTEQRDSAMYRCASSTAGTGALEQYFGPGTRLTVT.

This CDR3 is CASSKEMEGIQYF. The CDR3 region has the DNA TGTGCCAGCAGTAAAGAGATGGAGGGCATTCAGTACTTC. The V gene is TRBV2, the J gene TRBJ2-4; TRBD2 might be the D (6 bases). CDR1 SNHLY and CDR2 FYNNEI come from the germline V gene. The CDR3 runs to 13 residues. With 5 bases removed from V and 9 bases from J, the gap between germline ends came to 14 bases.

This rearrangement joins TRBV7-2 to TRBJ1-3; tentatively, D is TRBD1 (5 bases). V lost 1 base and J 0 bases, leaving 10 bases between the germline ends. This CDR3 is 16 amino acids long. Germline-derived CDR1 and CDR2 are SGHTA and FQGNSA. The DNA of the CDR3 is TGTGCCAGCAGCTTAGGGGGGGGGTTCTCTGGAAACACCATATATTTT. The encoded protein is CASSLGGGFSGNTIYF.

The chain links TRBV15 to TRBJ2-3, with TRBD2 matching over 9 bases. The CDR3 length is 17 residues. V shed 1 base, J shed 9 bases, and the junction held 14 bases outside the gene matches. Germline CDR1 LNHNV, CDR2 YYDKDF (reference sequence). The CDR3 is CATSRARGGSDRMTQYF. The DNA for the CDR3 is TGTGCCACCAGCAGAGCGCGGGGGGGATCGGATAGGATGACGCAGTATTTT.

The genes are TRBV2 and TRBJ1-5, with D tentatively TRBD1 (5 bases). From germline, CDR1 is SNHLY and CDR2 FYNNEI. V lost 4 bases to trimming and J lost 6 bases, with 16 bases between them. The CDR3 sequence is 15 residues long. The CDR3: CASSVEGARIQPQHF. The CDR3, as DNA: TGTGCCAGCAGTGTTGAAGGGGCCCGCATTCAGCCCCAGCATTTT.

This chain connects TRBV30 to TRBJ1-5, with TRBD1 as a possible D gene (5 bases). The germline V and J ends were trimmed by 1 base and 4 bases, with 11 bases remaining between them. Germline CDR1 and CDR2: GTSNPN and SVGIG (reference sequence). CDR3 length: 14 residues. The CDR3 nucleotides are TGTGCCTGGAGTGGCCTCCAGGGAAATCAGCCCCAGCATTTT. This gives the protein CAWSGLQGNQPQHF.

In its sample, this clone was seen a few times. The J gene is TRBJ1-1, the V gene TRBV21-1; the table's D gene call, TRBD1, was not cross checked with the DNA. TRBV21-1 is noted as a pseudogene. This CDR3 is 14 amino acids long. CDR3 in DNA: TGTGCCAGCGGTCTCTCAGGGGTGGGCACTGAAGCTTTCTTT. Translated: CASGLSGVGTEAFF.

The chain links TRBV6-5 to TRBJ1-1; possible D gene TRBD1, 6 bases. The germline V gene has CDR1 MNHEY and CDR2 SVGAGI. The CDR3 is made up of 14 amino acids. V dropped 0 bases and J dropped 8 bases, with 13 bases sitting between them. DNA of the CDR3: TGTGCCAGCAGTTACTCGACAGGCCCCGTGGAAGCTTTCTTT. Amino acids: CASSYSTGPVEAFF.

The chain combines TRBV7-9 with TRBJ2-7; 11 bases are shared with TRBD1. In germline, CDR1 is SEHNR, CDR2 FQNEAQ (reference sequence). After removal of 6 bases from V and 2 bases from J, the junction contained 6 bases not matched to a gene. The CDR3 consists of 15 residues. CDR3 DNA sequence: TGTGCCAGCAGTCAAGGGGGACAGGGGGCCTACGAGCAGTACTTC. Encoded protein: CASSQGGQGAYEQYF. The full variable domain, completed using reference TRBV7-9 and TRBJ2-7, is DTGVSQNPRHKITKRGQNVTFRCDPISEHNRLYWYRQTLGQGPEFLTYFQNEAQLEKSRLLSDRFSAERPKGSFSTLEIQRTEQGDSAMYLCASSQGGQGAYEQYFGPGTRLTVT.

This sequence joins TRBV7-7 and TRBJ2-7; D is possibly TRBD1 (5 bases). CDR1 SSHAT and CDR2 FNYEAQ come from the germline V gene (reference sequence). V gave up 5 bases and J gave up 1 base, with 12 bases separating them. This CDR3 contains 14 residues. In nucleotides, the CDR3 is TGTGCCAGCAGCCCTGGACATAATTCCTACGAGCAGTACTTC. Its translation is CASSPGHNSYEQYF.

This sequence joins TRBV7-9 and TRBJ2-7, with TRBD1 as a possible D gene (5 bases). This CDR3 is built from 12 residues. Germline assignment: CDR1 SEHNR and CDR2 FQNEAQ (reference sequence). Deletions cut 5 bases from V and 3 bases from J, with 8 bases between. CDR3 sequence reads: CASSKDIYEQYF. The CDR3 DNA follows: TGTGCCAGCAGCAAGGACATCTACGAGCAGTACTTC.

The rearrangement joins TRBV7-9 to TRBJ2-7; 10 nucleotides align to TRBD2. There are 18 residues in the CDR3. V dropped 0 bases and J dropped 2; count of bases not matched to a gene: 10. Per the germline V gene, CDR1 is SEHNR and CDR2 is FQNEAQ (reference sequence). This CDR3 reads CASSLAPVAGGSAYEQYF. DNA for the CDR3: TGTGCCAGCAGCTTAGCGCCCGTAGCGGGAGGAAGCGCCTACGAGCAGTACTTC.

The rearrangement links TRBV6-5 to TRBJ2-7; 7 bases map to TRBD2. This CDR3 has 14 amino acids. The junction had 7 bases not matched to a gene; V was cut back by 5 bases and J by 3 bases. Germline assignment: CDR1 MNHEY and CDR2 SVGAGI. The CDR3 reads CASSGIASGYEQYF. CDR3 in DNA: TGTGCCAGCAGTGGAATCGCTAGCGGCTACGAGCAGTACTTC.

J is TRBJ2-3 and V is TRBV19, with D perhaps matching TRBD1 (6 bases). CDR3 length: 15 residues. V gave up 5 bases and J gave up 1 base, with 13 bases separating them. CDR1 LNHDA and CDR2 SQIVND come from the germline V gene (reference sequence). In nucleotides, the CDR3 is TGTGCCAGTAGTGGACAGCTACCCCGCACAGATACGCAGTATTTT. Amino acid sequence: CASSGQLPRTDTQYF. The variable domain in full, with the rest retrieved from reference TRBV19 and TRBJ2-3, is DGGITQSPKYLFRKEGQNVTLSCEQNLNHDAMYWYRQDPGQGLRLIYYSQIVNDFQKGDIAEGYSVSREKKESFPLTVTSAQKNPTAFYLCASSGQLPRTDTQYFGPGTRLTVL.